This section outlines one T cell receptor (beta chain) sequence together with its context. Antigen unknown. This CDR3 has 16 amino acids. V shed 3 bases and J shed 3 bases, with 18 bases lying between them. Germline V gene sequence: CDR1 MNHNS, CDR2 SASEGT. The data were taken from a study of PD-1 blockade in classical Hodgkin lymphoma. Regarding the study as a whole: Individuals who commenced nivolumab within less than 1 year of ASCT were excluded. Repertoire differences have undefined causes, possibly disease activity or prior therapy.

The table came from immunoSEQ multiplex PCR; TCRdb's copy has only in-frame clones and leaves some out. Counted here are about 29,000 clones, 85% occurring once; the ten biggest clones make up about 2.3%. Each patient experienced a relapse that followed autologous stem cell transplantation, and brentuximab vedotin exposure varied. Magnetic depletion of unwanted cells isolated CD4+ T cells from thawed PBMCs. Complete response, partial response or progressive disease constituted the best response categories observed. The input for sequencing was CD4+ T cells from blood, taken at baseline. The clonotype was recovered from a human donor with classical Hodgkin lymphoma. V usage is TRBV6-1 and J usage is TRBJ2-7, with D perhaps TRBD1 (5 bases). The CDR3 spells CASSEKADRYFYEQYF. The CDR3 region has the DNA TGTGCCAGCAGTGAGAAGGCCGACAGATATTTCTACGAGCAGTACTTC.